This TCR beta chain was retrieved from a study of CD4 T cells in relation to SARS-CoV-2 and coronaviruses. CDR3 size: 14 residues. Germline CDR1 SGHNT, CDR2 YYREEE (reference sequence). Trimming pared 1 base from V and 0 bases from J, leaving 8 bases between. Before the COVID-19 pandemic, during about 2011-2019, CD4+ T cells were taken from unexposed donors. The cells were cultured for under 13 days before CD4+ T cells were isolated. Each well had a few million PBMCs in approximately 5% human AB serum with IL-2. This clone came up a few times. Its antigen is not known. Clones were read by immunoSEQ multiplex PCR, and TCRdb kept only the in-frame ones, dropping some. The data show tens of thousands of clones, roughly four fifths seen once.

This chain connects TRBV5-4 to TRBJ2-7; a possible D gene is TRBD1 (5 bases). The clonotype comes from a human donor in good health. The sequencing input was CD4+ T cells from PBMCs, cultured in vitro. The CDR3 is CASSLSQDSYEQYF. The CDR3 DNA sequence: TGTGCCAGCAGCTTGTCACAGGACTCCTACGAGCAGTACTTC.